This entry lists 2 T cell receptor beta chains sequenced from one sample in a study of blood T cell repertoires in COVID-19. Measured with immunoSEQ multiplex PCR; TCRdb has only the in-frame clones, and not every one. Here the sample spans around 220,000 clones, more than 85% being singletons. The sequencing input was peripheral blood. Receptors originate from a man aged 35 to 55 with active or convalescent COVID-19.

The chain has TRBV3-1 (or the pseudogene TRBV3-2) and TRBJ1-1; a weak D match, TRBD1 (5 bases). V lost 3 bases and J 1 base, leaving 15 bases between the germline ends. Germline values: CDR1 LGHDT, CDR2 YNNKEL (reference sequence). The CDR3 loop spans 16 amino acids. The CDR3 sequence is CASSHWISGQNTEAFF. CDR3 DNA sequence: TGTGCCAGCAGCCATTGGATATCCGGACAGAACACTGAAGCTTTCTTT.

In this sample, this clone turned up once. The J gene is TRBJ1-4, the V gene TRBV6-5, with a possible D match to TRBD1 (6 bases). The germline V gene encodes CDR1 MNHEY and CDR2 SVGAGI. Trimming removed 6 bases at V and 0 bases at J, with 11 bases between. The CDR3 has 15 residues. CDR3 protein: CASSPGQTTNEKLFF. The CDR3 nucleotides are TGTGCCAGCAGCCCAGGACAGACAACTAATGAAAAACTGTTTTTT.